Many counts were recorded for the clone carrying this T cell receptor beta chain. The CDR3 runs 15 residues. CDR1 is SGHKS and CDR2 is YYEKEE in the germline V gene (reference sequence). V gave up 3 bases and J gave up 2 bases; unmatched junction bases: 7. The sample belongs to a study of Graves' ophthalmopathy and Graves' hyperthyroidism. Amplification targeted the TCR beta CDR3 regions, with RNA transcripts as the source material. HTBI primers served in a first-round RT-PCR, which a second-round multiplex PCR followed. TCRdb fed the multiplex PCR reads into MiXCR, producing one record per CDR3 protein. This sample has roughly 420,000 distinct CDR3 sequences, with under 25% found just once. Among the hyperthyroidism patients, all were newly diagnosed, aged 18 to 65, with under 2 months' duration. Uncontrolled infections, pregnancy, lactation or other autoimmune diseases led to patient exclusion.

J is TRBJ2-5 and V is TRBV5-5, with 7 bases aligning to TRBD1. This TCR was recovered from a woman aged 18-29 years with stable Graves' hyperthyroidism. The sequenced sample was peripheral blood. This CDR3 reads CASSSEGGWQETQYF. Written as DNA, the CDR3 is TGTGCCAGCAGCTCAGAAGGGGGCTGGCAAGAGACCCAGTACTTC.